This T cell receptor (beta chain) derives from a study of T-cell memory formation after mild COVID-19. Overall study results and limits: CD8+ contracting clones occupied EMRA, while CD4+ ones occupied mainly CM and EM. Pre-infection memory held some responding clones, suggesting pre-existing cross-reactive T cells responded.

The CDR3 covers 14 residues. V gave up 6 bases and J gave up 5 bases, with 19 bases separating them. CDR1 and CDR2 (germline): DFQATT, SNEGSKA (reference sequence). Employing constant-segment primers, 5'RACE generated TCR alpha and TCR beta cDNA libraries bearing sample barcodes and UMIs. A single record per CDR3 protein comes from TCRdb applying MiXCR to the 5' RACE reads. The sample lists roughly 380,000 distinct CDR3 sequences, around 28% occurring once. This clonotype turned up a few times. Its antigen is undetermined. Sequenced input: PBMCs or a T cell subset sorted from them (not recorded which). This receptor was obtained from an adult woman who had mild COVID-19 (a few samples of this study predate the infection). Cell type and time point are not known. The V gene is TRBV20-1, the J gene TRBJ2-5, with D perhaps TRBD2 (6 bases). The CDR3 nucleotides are TGCAGTGCCAGCCCGCCAATACTAGCCGAGACCCAGTACTTC. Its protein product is CSASPPILAETQYF.